This TCR beta chain appears in the sequencing data of a study of CD8 T cells in ankylosing spondylitis. Study results and caveats: Reported data indicate significant enrichment of disease-linked clones within matched ankylosing spondylitis synovial fluid. Ankylosing spondylitis blood appeared to carry a characteristic TCR beta motif of roughly eight highly homologous variants. Reports of some motif variants in reactive arthritis synovial fluid and blood predate this one.

At least ten counts were recorded for this clonotype. Its antigen is undetermined. MiXCR, applied by TCRdb to the 5' RACE reads, yields one record per CDR3 protein. The sample gives under 150,000 distinct CDR3 sequences, more than 7% of which show up once; 7.3% is in the top ten. Germline lookup yields CDR1 DFQATT and CDR2 SNEGSKA (reference sequence). V dropped 2 bases and J dropped 0; count of bases not matched to a gene: 6. The CDR3 sequence is 15 residues long. Specimen: synovial fluid, either unsorted or a sorted T cell fraction (not recorded which). This chain uses TRBV20-1 with TRBJ2-5; TRBD2 aligns across 7 bases. The sequence derives from a male donor with ankylosing spondylitis. In DNA, the CDR3 is TGCAGTGCTAGACGGGCTAGCGGAGACCAAGAGACCCAGTACTTC. Amino acids: CSARRASGDQETQYF.